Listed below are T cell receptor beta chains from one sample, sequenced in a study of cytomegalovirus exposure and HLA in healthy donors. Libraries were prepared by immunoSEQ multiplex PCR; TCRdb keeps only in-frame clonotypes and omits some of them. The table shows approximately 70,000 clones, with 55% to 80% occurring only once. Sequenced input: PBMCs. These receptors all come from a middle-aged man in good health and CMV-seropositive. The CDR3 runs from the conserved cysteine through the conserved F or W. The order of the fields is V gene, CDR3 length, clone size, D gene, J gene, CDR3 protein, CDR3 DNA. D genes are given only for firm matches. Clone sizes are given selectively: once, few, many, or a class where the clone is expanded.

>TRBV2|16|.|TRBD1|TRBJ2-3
CASSAGQGARTDTQYF
TGTGCCAGCAGTGCGGGACAGGGGGCGCGCACAGATACGCAGTATTTT
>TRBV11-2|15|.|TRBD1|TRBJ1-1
CASSLRQGDYTEAFF
TGTGCCAGCAGCCTACGACAGGGGGATTATACTGAAGCTTTCTTT
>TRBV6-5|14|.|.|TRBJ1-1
CASSRPIEDTEAFF
TGTGCCAGCAGTCGACCCATAGAGGACACTGAAGCTTTCTTT
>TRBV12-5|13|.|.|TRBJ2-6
CASGGDWANVLTF
TGTGCTAGTGGGGGGGACTGGGCCAACGTCCTGACTTTC
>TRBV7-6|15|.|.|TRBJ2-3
CASSPRQDYTDTQYF
TGTGCCAGCAGCCCCCGACAGGATTACACAGATACGCAGTATTTT
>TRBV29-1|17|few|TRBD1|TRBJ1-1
CSVESSPWTGRYTEAFF
TGCAGCGTTGAATCCTCTCCTTGGACAGGGAGGTACACTGAAGCTTTCTTT
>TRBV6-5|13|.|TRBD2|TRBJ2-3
CASSRVAGDTQYF
TGTGCCAGCAGTAGGGTAGCGGGAGATACGCAGTATTTT
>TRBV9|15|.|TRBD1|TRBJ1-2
CASSVGQGIDYGYTF
TGTGCCAGCAGCGTAGGACAGGGGATAGACTATGGCTACACCTTC
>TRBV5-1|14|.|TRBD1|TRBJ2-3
CASSFGQATDTQYF
TGCGCCAGCAGCTTTGGACAGGCCACAGATACGCAGTATTTT
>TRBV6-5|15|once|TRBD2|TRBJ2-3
CASYSGGAVGDTQYF
TGTGCCAGCTACAGCGGGGGGGCCGTGGGAGATACGCAGTATTTT
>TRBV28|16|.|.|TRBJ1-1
CASTQIRLQGNTEAFF
TGTGCCAGCACCCAGATCCGCCTACAGGGGAACACTGAAGCTTTCTTT
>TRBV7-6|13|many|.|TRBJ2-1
CASSLTGGNEQFF
TGTGCCAGCAGCTTGACAGGCGGCAATGAGCAGTTCTTC
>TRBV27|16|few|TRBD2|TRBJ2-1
CASSLRLAGAGNEQFF
TGTGCCAGCAGTTTAAGACTAGCGGGAGCGGGTAATGAGCAGTTCTTC
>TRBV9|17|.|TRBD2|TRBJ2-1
CASSAPAGDWLYNEQFF
TGTGCCAGCAGCGCCCCCGCGGGGGACTGGCTGTACAATGAGCAGTTCTTC
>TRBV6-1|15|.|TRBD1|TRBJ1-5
CASIRTGGNNQPQHF
TGTGCCAGCATTAGGACAGGGGGGAACAATCAGCCCCAGCATTTT
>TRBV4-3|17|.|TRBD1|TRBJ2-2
CASSQDIGTGATGELFF
TGCGCCAGCAGCCAAGATATAGGGACAGGGGCGACCGGGGAGCTGTTTTTT
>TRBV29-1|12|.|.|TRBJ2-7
CSVEFAGIEQYF
TGCAGCGTTGAGTTCGCAGGTATCGAGCAGTACTTC
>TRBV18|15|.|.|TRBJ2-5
CASSPGQGNGETQYF
TGTGCCAGCTCACCAGGCCAGGGGAATGGAGAGACCCAGTACTTC
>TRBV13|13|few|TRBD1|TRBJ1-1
CASTDRGNTEAFF
TGTGCCAGCACAGACAGGGGAAACACTGAAGCTTTCTTT
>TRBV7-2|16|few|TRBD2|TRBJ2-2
CASTRSGGENTGELFF
TGTGCCAGCACCCGTAGCGGGGGGGAAAACACCGGGGAGCTGTTTTTT
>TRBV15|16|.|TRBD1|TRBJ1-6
CATSSWTGSPNSPLHF
TGTGCCACCAGCAGTTGGACAGGGTCCCCCAATTCACCCCTCCACTTT
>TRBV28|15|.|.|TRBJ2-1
CASSLGLSSYNEQFF
TGTGCCAGCAGTTTGGGCTTAAGCTCCTACAATGAGCAGTTCTTC
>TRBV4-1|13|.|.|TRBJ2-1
CATELVSYNEQFF
TGCGCCACGGAACTAGTTTCCTACAATGAGCAGTTCTTC
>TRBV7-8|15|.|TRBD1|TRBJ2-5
CASSTRGQGKETQYF
TGTGCCAGCAGCACACGAGGACAGGGTAAAGAGACCCAGTACTTC
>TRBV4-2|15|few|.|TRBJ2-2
CATTGGAPNTGELFF
TGTGCCACTACCGGTGGAGCCCCGAACACCGGGGAGCTGTTTTTT